Below, 10 T cell receptor beta chains from the same sample are listed, as sequenced in a study of blood T cell repertoires in COVID-19. Only in-frame clones appear in the TCRdb table, and some are missing; sequencing was by immunoSEQ multiplex PCR. Of a few hundred thousand clones in the sample, roughly four fifths are singletons; the top ten hold around 5.1%. The material sequenced was PBMCs or T cells enriched from blood (not recorded which). Receptors originate from a woman aged 45-60 years who had recovered from COVID-19.

The genes are TRBV6-2 or TRBV6-3 and TRBJ2-5; 7 bases map to TRBD2. The length of the CDR3 is 15 residues. CDR1 is MNHEY and CDR2 is SVGEGT in the germline V gene. Losses at the gene ends were 6 bases for V and 5 bases for J; bases not matched to a gene: 12. CDR3 protein: CASSSYGGRLETQYF. The DNA of the CDR3 is TGTGCCAGCAGCTCTTACGGGGGGAGGCTGGAGACCCAGTACTTC.

This chain connects TRBV11-2 to TRBJ2-1; D ambiguous. Germline-derived CDR1 and CDR2 are SGHAT and FQNNGV. This CDR3 spans 15 amino acids. Trimming removed 4 bases from V and 10 bases from J, with 20 bases in between. The CDR3 protein is CASSSLGEVVSEQFF. CDR3 nucleotides: TGTGCCAGCAGCTCTCTCGGAGAGGTAGTTTCGGAGCAGTTCTTC.

V is TRBV4-1 and J is TRBJ1-5; possible D gene TRBD1, 5 bases. V was clipped by 3 bases and J by 5 bases, with 17 bases between them. The V gene's germline CDR1 is MGHRA and CDR2 YSYEKL. CDR3 length: 16 amino acids. CDR3 protein: CASSHLALLGDQPQHF. The DNA for the CDR3 is TGCGCCAGCAGCCACCTAGCGCTATTGGGGGATCAGCCCCAGCATTTT.

The gene calls are TRBV4-2 and TRBJ2-1; no clear D gene. Germline V lookup: CDR1 LGHNA, CDR2 YNFKEQ. Trimming shortened V by 1 base and J by 10 bases, and 8 bases separated the two germline ends. This CDR3 contains 12 residues. This CDR3 is CASSQVVYEQFF. Here the CDR3 DNA reads TGTGCCAGCAGCCAAGTAGTATACGAGCAGTTCTTC.

V gene TRBV28 combines with J gene TRBJ1-3, with D perhaps TRBD1 (6 bases). CDR3 length equals 18 residues. In germline, CDR1 is MDHEN, CDR2 SYDVKM. V lost 2 bases and J lost 0, with 17 bases in between. In DNA, the CDR3 is TGTGCCAGCAGTTTACTGGACAGCCTCCAAAACTCTGGAAACACCATATATTTT. It translates to CASSLLDSLQNSGNTIYF.

The chain employs TRBV10-3 and TRBJ2-1; 11 nucleotides agree with TRBD2. The CDR3 is 16 amino acids. Germline V gives CDR1 ENHRY, CDR2 SYGVKD. With V trimmed by 11 bases and J by 7 bases, 16 bases remained unmatched. The CDR3, as DNA: TGTGCCTCCATGCCCGGGACTAGCGGCGTAAGGAATGAGCAGTTCTTC. It specifies CASMPGTSGVRNEQFF.

The chain links TRBV7-6 to TRBJ2-1; 11 bases agree with TRBD2. The CDR3 runs to 17 residues. Per the germline V gene, CDR1 is SGHVS and CDR2 is FNYEAQ. V shed 0 bases, J shed 3 bases, and the junction held 4 bases outside the gene matches. As DNA, the CDR3 is TGTGCCAGCAGCTTAGCTTTGGGGACTAGCGGCTACAATGAGCAGTTCTTC. Its protein product is CASSLALGTSGYNEQFF.

V is TRBV6-5 and J is TRBJ2-2; 12 bases map to TRBD2. This CDR3 contains 15 residues. J lost 5 bases, V lost 8 bases, and 6 bases had no gene match. The V gene's germline CDR1 is MNHEY and CDR2 SVGAGI. The CDR3 DNA sequence: TGTGCCAGCGAGACTAGCGGGGGTGGGACCGGGGAGCTGTTTTTT. It yields the protein CASETSGGGTGELFF.

The chain links TRBV9 to TRBJ2-1; 7 bases are shared with TRBD2. The CDR3 consists of 18 residues. The trim removed 3 bases at V and 2 bases at J, leaving 14 bases unmatched. Germline assignment: CDR1 SGDLS and CDR2 YYNGEE. CDR3 sequence: CASSEKFSSSGTYNEQFF. In DNA form, the CDR3 reads TGTGCCAGCAGCGAAAAGTTTTCCTCTAGCGGTACCTACAATGAGCAGTTCTTC. The full variable domain, its missing parts supplied by reference TRBV9 and TRBJ2-1, is DSGVTQTPKHLITATGQRVTLRCSPRSGDLSVYWYQQSLDQGLQFLIQYYNGEERAKGNILERFSAQQFPDLHSELNLSSLELGDSALYFCASSEKFSSSGTYNEQFFGPGTRLTVL.

This CDR3 reads CASSLAGGPGDTQYF. The CDR3 nucleotides read TGTGCCAGCAGCTTGGCGGGGGGGCCAGGGGATACGCAGTATTTT. J is TRBJ2-3 and V is TRBV11-2; 9 bases align to TRBD2. This CDR3 is built from 15 residues. The V segment lost 3 bases and the J segment 6 bases; nucleotides outside the gene matches: 7. Germline assignment: CDR1 SGHAT and CDR2 FQNNGV.